This T cell receptor beta chain comes out of a study of blood T cell repertoires in COVID-19. Study at large: The United States, Italy and Spain supplied acute and convalescent COVID-19 samples. T cells, B-cell-depleted T cells, or PBMCs provided the cDNA or gDNA that served as material.

Authors' processing steps: The authors estimated nucleated cell counts from reference gene primer amplification. Profiling relied on immunoSEQ multiplex PCR, and the TCRdb table lists in-frame clones only, not all of them. Clonal size and the V and J genes are those of that table, whereas D and trimming came from the DNA. The sample has some 250,000 clones, roughly 88% seen once. The CDR3 is made up of 17 amino acids. Germline trimming cut 7 bases from V and 6 bases from J; bases unmatched to any gene: 13. Germline values: CDR1 SGHDT, CDR2 YYEEEE. The sequence was obtained from a woman in her thirties with acute or convalescent COVID-19. The gene calls are TRBV5-6 and TRBJ2-7, with TRBD2 matching 16 bases. Material for sequencing was peripheral blood. CDR3 nucleotide sequence: TGTGCCAGCGGAATGGGACTAGCGGGAGGGCCTAGAGGCGAGCAGTACTTC. It yields the protein CASGMGLAGGPRGEQYF.